This T cell receptor (beta chain) appears in the sequencing data of a study of blood T cell repertoires in COVID-19. Study processing details: Nucleated cell counts were estimated from reference gene primer amplification. The repertoire was sequenced with immunoSEQ multiplex PCR; TCRdb's copy has only in-frame clones and lacks some. From that table come the V and J calls and clone size; the DNA was used to work out D and trimming. The table has about 230,000 clones, roughly 84% seen once. CDR3 length: 12 amino acids. The V and J ends lost 7 bases and 2 bases, in that order; junction bases with no gene match: 2. The germline CDR1 and CDR2 sequences are SQVTM and ANQGSEA.

The sequenced sample was peripheral blood. This TCR derives from a woman between 40 and 50 years old who had recovered from COVID-19. This chain links TRBV29-1 with TRBJ2-5; 9 nucleotides align to TRBD2. CDR3 residues: CSERGAQETQYF. In DNA form, the CDR3 reads TGCAGCGAGCGGGGGGCTCAAGAGACCCAGTACTTC.